This T cell receptor beta chain was captured in a study of shared clonotypes between healthy human individuals. Findings of the study overall: A reduction in generation probabilities was seen for non-shared clonotypes relative to those shared by all four donors. In the sorted subsets, rarefaction showed sequencing was incomplete despite large depth.

Those who donated were healthy HIV-negative adults, with no recent acute infections or vaccinations reported. To note about this clone: The antigen remains undetermined.

The CDR3 covers 14 residues. Germline CDR1 MGHRA, CDR2 YSYEKL. V lost 4 bases and J 1 base, leaving 10 bases between the germline ends. TCRdb's copy holds only in-frame clones and misses some; the assay was immunoSEQ multiplex PCR. The sample gives over 1.5 million clones, approximately 98% of which show up once; 0.4% to 0.55% is in the top ten. Sequences were obtained from naive CD4+ T cells sorted from blood. Subset here: CD45RA+ positively selected. V usage is TRBV4-1 and J usage is TRBJ1-1; D remains unclear. This clonotype originated in a man younger than 45 in good health. CDR3 amino acids: CASSLLPGNTEAFF. DNA for the CDR3: TGCGCCAGCAGCCTCCTCCCGGGGAACACTGAAGCTTTCTTT.